This T cell receptor beta chain was found in a study of cytomegalovirus exposure and HLA in healthy donors. This PCR relied on a set of 60 Vbeta primers and 13 Jbeta primers. The method was immunoSEQ multiplex PCR; TCRdb's version includes in-frame clones alone and lacks a portion of them. This listing includes 150,000 to 200,000 clones. Germline V gene data show CDR1 as KGHSH and CDR2 as LQKENI. Trimming removed 2 bases at V and 4 bases at J, with 7 bases between. The CDR3 spans 13 residues. Sequencing was performed on PBMCs. The receptor was derived from a woman younger than 35 in good health and CMV-seropositive. J is TRBJ2-3 and V is TRBV18, with D unclear. CDR3 in DNA: TGTGCCAGCTCACCAGTTTCTGCAGATACGCAGTATTTT. This gives the protein CASSPVSADTQYF.